This T cell receptor (beta chain) is from a study of cytomegalovirus exposure and HLA in healthy donors (dated by TCRdb to the late 2010s). Regarding the research as a whole: According to a later analysis, the 120 or so validation repertoires were produced on the same platform as the approximately 600 repertoires of the first cohort. The study aimed to test whether signatures of past pathogen exposure could be identified by cataloging public T cell receptors. In addition to the first cohort of 650 to 800 subjects, a separate validation cohort of 120 different subjects was used. High-throughput TCR immunosequencing, statistical association of individual TCRs with disease status, and machine learning were combined to predict cytomegalovirus infection status.

The CDR3 runs 15 residues from the cysteine to the phenylalanine. Just CDR3 DNA is preserved here, 45 bases in frame from base 1. Clipping removes 7 bases from V and 4 bases from J, with 8 as the unmatched junction base count. Looking up the germline V gene yields CDR1 SNHLY and CDR2 FYNNEI. Concerning this clone itself: The antigen this receptor binds is unknown. There are no base qualities to consult, and no much larger clone falls within one base.

What the research found in general, with its limitations: While some public TCRs were present in many individuals, most TCR sequences turned up only very rarely across donors. In both the original and validation cohorts, the classifier was reported to diagnose cytomegalovirus status with high specificity and sensitivity. All 120 or so repertoires were used to score co-occurrence in the validation cohort in a later analysis, because that analysis had no HLA typing for the cohort. The study gave a list of over 150 TCR beta chains associated with cytomegalovirus. Of the cluster scores, roughly 93% were above 0 in a later analysis, which found that TCRs clustered in the first cohort also tended to co-occur in the 95 to 150 validation repertoires. In vitro tests confirmed that a few of the cytomegalovirus-associated TCR beta chains recognize cytomegalovirus antigens. It was suggested by the authors that the approach could potentially be generalized to other disease states and immunological phenotypes.

The method was the immunoSEQ multiplex PCR assay. Processing in the source paper ran as follows. A statistical classification framework was developed to diagnose cytomegalovirus status using the catalog of TCR beta chain sequences. TCRdb holds this immuneACCESS table with in-frame rearrangements only. Some clones are missing; in checked studies, unresolved V genes explain under half, and the rest has no known cause. The V and J calls and the clone size are those of that table, but D and trimming were determined from the DNA. The sample table lists some 140,000 clones, more than 70% of them with a count of one. The leading ten clones occupy over 2% of the sample. The donors were included in the validation cohort of 120 subjects, a group kept apart from the approximately 700-subject first cohort.

The sequence is built from TRBV2 and TRBJ2-5; the central 11 bases match TRBD1. The TCR was taken from a human donor in good health. Material for sequencing was PBMCs. The CDR3 is CASNPGTGGRETQYF. In nucleotide form, the sequence is TGTGCCAGCAACCCCGGGACAGGGGGTAGAGAGACCCAGTACTTC.